A selection of T cell receptor beta chains follows, all from one sample in a study of cytomegalovirus exposure and HLA in healthy donors. Data came from immunoSEQ multiplex PCR; TCRdb stores just in-frame clones and leaves some out. The sample holds under 150,000 clones; around three quarters are singletons and the top ten take around 3.5%. Sequences were obtained from PBMCs. The receptors stem from a young man in good health and CMV-seronegative. The CDR3 runs from the conserved cysteine through the conserved F or W. The D gene is left open where the match is weak. Not every row has a clone size; where given, it reads once, few, many or a size class.

>TRBV5-1|TRBJ2-3|TRBD2|.
TGCGCCAGCAGCAGGGGGGTAGCGGGAGCAGCAGATACGCAGTATTTT
CASSRGVAGAADTQYF
>TRBV13|TRBJ2-7|.|.
TGTGCCAGCAGCCTATTCTACGAGCAGTACTTC
CASSLFYEQYF
>TRBV9|TRBJ2-1|.|.
TGTGCCAGCAGCGTAGAACCCGGCTCCTACAATGAGCAGTTCTTC
CASSVEPGSYNEQFF
>TRBV5-8|TRBJ1-1|.|few
TGTGCCAGCACCTTAGGGGCGCGTACTGAAGCTTTCTTT
CASTLGARTEAFF
>TRBV5-4|TRBJ2-4|.|few
TGTGCCAGCAGTGAGCAACCGAAAAACATTCAGTACTTC
CASSEQPKNIQYF
>TRBV9|TRBJ2-1|TRBD2|.
TGTGCCAGCAGCTTTCAAAGAGGGGGCGAGACTAGCGGGGGCATCGGCTCCTACAATGAGCAGTTCTTC
CASSFQRGGETSGGIGSYNEQFF
>TRBV7-9|TRBJ1-6|TRBD1|.
TGTGCCAGCAGCTTATCACGACAGGGAACCTCACCCCTCCACTTT
CASSLSRQGTSPLHF
>TRBV11-3|TRBJ2-7|TRBD1|.
TGTGCCAGCGCCCGGAGCGGGACAGGGGGTAACGAGCAGTACTTC
CASARSGTGGNEQYF
>TRBV18|TRBJ2-4|TRBD1|.
TGTGCCAGCTCACAAACGACAGGGGAAAACATTCAGTACTTC
CASSQTTGENIQYF
>TRBV13|TRBJ1-4|TRBD1|.
TGTGCCAGCAGCTTCAACAGGGGCGTCGAAAAACTGTTTTTT
CASSFNRGVEKLFF
>TRBV28|TRBJ2-7|TRBD2|.
TGTGCCAGCAGTTTCGGGACTACCTACGAGCAGTACTTC
CASSFGTTYEQYF
>TRBV5-6|TRBJ2-7|.|.
TGTGCCAGCAGCTTTCAGCAGGGGCCTGACGAGCAGTACTTC
CASSFQQGPDEQYF
>TRBV5-1|TRBJ2-5|TRBD2|.
TGCGCCAGCAGCCCTACTAGCGGGGGGGTAGAGACCCAGTACTTC
CASSPTSGGVETQYF
>TRBV19|TRBJ1-3|TRBD1|.
TGTGCCAGTAGTCCCCGGGACAGTAGAAACACCATATATTTT
CASSPRDSRNTIYF
>TRBV29-1|TRBJ1-2|TRBD1|.
TGCAGCGTTGAAGGGGGGACAGGAGGCTACACCTTC
CSVEGGTGGYTF
>TRBV5-6|TRBJ2-2|TRBD1|once
TGTGCCAGCAGCTTCAGGGGGCACGGTTTCGGGGAGCTGTTTTTT
CASSFRGHGFGELFF
>TRBV18|TRBJ1-1|.|few
TGTGCCAGCTCACCACCTGTTACAGGCCTAGGTACTGAAGCTTTCTTT
CASSPPVTGLGTEAFF
>TRBV9|TRBJ2-7|TRBD1|.
TGTGCCAGCAGCCTAGGGCGGACAGGGGGCGACGAGCAGTACTTC
CASSLGRTGGDEQYF
>TRBV7-8|TRBJ2-6|TRBD2|.
TGTGCCAGCAGCTTAGCGGGGGGGACTGGGGCCAACGTCCTGACTTTC
CASSLAGGTGANVLTF
>TRBV5-1|TRBJ1-2|TRBD1|few
TGCGCCAGCAGCTTGGACGAGGACAGGGGAGGCTACACCTTC
CASSLDEDRGGYTF
>TRBV9|TRBJ1-5|.|.
TGTGCCAGCAGCCCTGATCGGGACATTCTTGATAGCAATCAGCCCCAGCATTTT
CASSPDRDILDSNQPQHF
>TRBV6-6|TRBJ1-5|.|few
TGTGCCAGCAGAATAAGTGGCAGGGTAAAGGATCAGCCCCAGCATTTT
CASRISGRVKDQPQHF
>TRBV5-4|TRBJ2-5|.|.
TGTGCCAGCAGCCCGGGACTGTACCAAGAGACCCAGTACTTC
CASSPGLYQETQYF
>TRBV18|TRBJ1-2|.|.
TGTGCCAGCTCAAAAGGGGGATTTAACTATGGCTACACCTTC
CASSKGGFNYGYTF
>TRBV9|TRBJ1-2|.|.
TGTGCCAGTAACGGCCAGGGTAACTATGGCTACACCTTC
CASNGQGNYGYTF
>TRBV28|TRBJ1-3|.|.
TGTGCCAGCAGTTTTAGGGGTAGGGGAAACACCATATATTTT
CASSFRGRGNTIYF
>TRBV5-1|TRBJ2-5|.|.
TGCGCCAGCACCCTCTCAGGAGCGGTAGAGACCCAGTACTTC
CASTLSGAVETQYF
>TRBV28|TRBJ1-2|.|.
TGTGCCAGCAGGTCCTCTAAAGTGTATGGCTACACCTTC
CASRSSKVYGYTF
>TRBV2|TRBJ1-1|TRBD1|.
TGTGCCAGCAGTGAGGACAGGGGGTACACTGAAGCTTTCTTT
CASSEDRGYTEAFF
>TRBV5-4|TRBJ2-7|.|.
TGTGCCAGCAGCGGCGGTACCCGGGGTCGGGACTACGAGCAGTACTTC
CASSGGTRGRDYEQYF
>TRBV11-1|TRBJ1-1|.|.
TGTGCCAGCAGCTTATGGGGCAGGGCGGGGACTGAAGCTTTCTTT
CASSLWGRAGTEAFF
>TRBV19|TRBJ1-5|TRBD1|.
TGTGCCAGTAGTCCCTGGACAGGGATGGGCAATCAGCCCCAGCATTTT
CASSPWTGMGNQPQHF
>TRBV6-5|TRBJ2-7|.|.
TGTGCCAGCAGTTACCTTTACGAGCAGTACTTC
CASSYLYEQYF
>TRBV7-9|TRBJ2-5|TRBD2|once
TGTGCCAGCAGCCTCAGCGGGAGTAGGGAGACCCAGTACTTC
CASSLSGSRETQYF
>TRBV7-9|TRBJ2-7|TRBD2|.
TGTGCCAGCAGCACCTCTAGCGGAAGCTCCTACGAGCAGTACTTC
CASSTSSGSSYEQYF
>TRBV9|TRBJ1-1|.|.
TGTGCCAGCAGCGTATCTGGGGGCGTAAGCACTGAAGCTTTCTTT
CASSVSGGVSTEAFF
>TRBV6-5|TRBJ2-7|TRBD2|.
TGTGCCAGCAGACTAGCGGGGACCTACGAGCAGTACTTC
CASRLAGTYEQYF
>TRBV10-3|TRBJ2-7|.|.
TGTGCCCCTATTCTGAGCGGGCCCTCCTTTAAGCACTACGAGCAGTACTTC
CAPILSGPSFKHYEQYF
>TRBV10-3|TRBJ1-1|TRBD1|.
TGTGCCATCAGTGGACAGGGGCGGACTGAAGCTTTCTTT
CAISGQGRTEAFF
>TRBV7-8|TRBJ1-2|.|.
TGTGCCAGCAGCTTTGCGGGTCCGGATCCCTATGGCTACACCTTC
CASSFAGPDPYGYTF
>TRBV6-1|TRBJ1-4|TRBD1|few
TGTGCCAGCAGTGGTACAGGGGGCTATGGTGAAAAACTGTTTTTT
CASSGTGGYGEKLFF
>TRBV27|TRBJ2-4|TRBD2|.
TGTGCCAGCAGTTCCGAGCGGGGTGGGACCAAAAACATTCAGTACTTC
CASSSERGGTKNIQYF
>TRBV5-1|TRBJ2-1|.|.
TGCGCCAGCAGCTTGGCAGGGTGGGATGTTGAGCAGTTCTTC
CASSLAGWDVEQFF
>TRBV28|TRBJ1-4|TRBD1|few
TGTGCCAGCAGTTCGGTTCAGGGGGTGGGAGAAAAACTGTTTTTT
CASSSVQGVGEKLFF
>TRBV30|TRBJ1-4|TRBD1|.
TGTGCCTTTCCAGGACAGGCTGGTGAAAAACTGTTTTTT
CAFPGQAGEKLFF
>TRBV30|TRBJ1-3|.|.
TGTGCCTGGAATAGACAGGATGGAAACACCATATATTTT
CAWNRQDGNTIYF
>TRBV18|TRBJ2-7|.|once
TGTGCCAGCTCACCTGGAACCGGGGTCTACGAGCAGTACTTC
CASSPGTGVYEQYF
>TRBV5-6|TRBJ2-4|.|.
TGTGCCAGCAGCTCGGCTGGGAGAGGGTTAGCCAAAAACATTCAGTACTTC
CASSSAGRGLAKNIQYF
>TRBV28|TRBJ1-1|TRBD1|.
TGTGCCAGCAGTGGGAACAGGGGGCGGGCTTTCTTT
CASSGNRGRAFF
>TRBV5-1|TRBJ2-5|TRBD2|once
TGCGCCAGCAGCTACGACGCGGCGGGAGGAATAAAAGAGACCCAGTACTTC
CASSYDAAGGIKETQYF
>TRBV5-4|TRBJ2-7|TRBD1|.
TGTGCCAGCAGCTTGGGGGGACAGGGGGCTAGAGAGCAGTACTTC
CASSLGGQGAREQYF
>TRBV7-2|TRBJ2-3|.|.
TGTGCCAGCAGCTTAGGTCTCAGCACAGATACGCAGTATTTT
CASSLGLSTDTQYF
>TRBV6-5|TRBJ1-1|.|.
TGTGCCAGCAGTTACTCCGACCGGGTGAGCACTGAAGCTTTCTTT
CASSYSDRVSTEAFF
>TRBV28|TRBJ1-5|TRBD1|once
TGTGCCAGCACAACAGGGGAGGTAATAGTTTTGCATTTT
CASTTGEVIVLHF
>TRBV5-1|TRBJ1-2|.|once
TGCGCCAGCAGCGACAGAGATGGCTACACCTTC
CASSDRDGYTF
>TRBV6-5|TRBJ2-5|TRBD2|.
TGTGCCAGCAGTCAAGGGAAGCGGGGCCCCCTGTACTTC
CASSQGKRGPLYF
>TRBV7-3|TRBJ2-5|.|.
TGTGCCAGCAGCCTAGGGGGGGGCCTCGAGACCCAGTACTTC
CASSLGGGLETQYF